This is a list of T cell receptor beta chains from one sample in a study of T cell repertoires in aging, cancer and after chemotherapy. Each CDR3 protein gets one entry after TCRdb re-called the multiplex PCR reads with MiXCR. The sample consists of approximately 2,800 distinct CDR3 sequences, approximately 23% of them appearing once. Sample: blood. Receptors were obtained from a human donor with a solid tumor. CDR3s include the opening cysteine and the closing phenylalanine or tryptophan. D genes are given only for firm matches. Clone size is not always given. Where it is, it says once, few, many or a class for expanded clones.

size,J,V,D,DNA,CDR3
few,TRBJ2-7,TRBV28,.,TGTGCCAGCAGCGGGAGTTCGGGGGTCCCCTACGAGCAGTACTTC,CASSGSSGVPYEQYF
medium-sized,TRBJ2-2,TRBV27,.,TGTGCCAGCAGTCGGACTTATAACACCGGGGAGCTGTTTTTT,CASSRTYNTGELFF
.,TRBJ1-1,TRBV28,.,TGTGCCAGCAGGGATCAGGAAGGGGCAGGAACTGAAGCTTTCTTT,CASRDQEGAGTEAFF
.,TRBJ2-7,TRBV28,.,TGTGCCAGCAGTTTATTAACCCCCGGGTTGCAGTACTTC,CASSLLTPGLQYF
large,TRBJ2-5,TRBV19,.,TGTGCCAGTAGTGGTGGGGGCCAAGAGACCCAGTACTTC,CASSGGGQETQYF
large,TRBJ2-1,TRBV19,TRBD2,TGTGCCAGTAGACCAGCGGGAGGAACCTACAATGAGCAGTTCTTC,CASRPAGGTYNEQFF
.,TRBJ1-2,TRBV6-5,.,TGTGCCAGTGCGTTCTTACATGGGTCTAGCTACACCTTC,CASAFLHGSSYTF
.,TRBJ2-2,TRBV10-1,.,TGCGCCAGCAGTGGGACAACTGGGGAGCTGTTTTTT,CASSGTTGELFF
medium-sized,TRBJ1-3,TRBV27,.,TGTGCCAGCAGAACGACAGGAAGCTCTGGAAACACCATATATTTT,CASRTTGSSGNTIYF
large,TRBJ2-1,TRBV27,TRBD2,TGTGCCAGCAGTCACGGACTAGCGGGGAACAATGAGCAGTTCTTC,CASSHGLAGNNEQFF
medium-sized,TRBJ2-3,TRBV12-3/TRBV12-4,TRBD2,TGTGCCAGCGGCCTTAGACTAGCGGGAGGTTCAGATACGCAGTATTTT,CASGLRLAGGSDTQYF
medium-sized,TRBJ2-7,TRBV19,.,TGTGCCAGTAGTATAAGTATCCCGCCGTACGAGCAGTACTTC,CASSISIPPYEQYF
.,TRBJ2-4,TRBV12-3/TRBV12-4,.,TGTGCCAGCAGTTTGTGGGAAGCCAAAAACATTCAGTACTTC,CASSLWEAKNIQYF
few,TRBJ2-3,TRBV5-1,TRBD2,TGCGCCAGCAGCTCTAACGTAGCGGGACGCACAGATACGCAGTATTTT,CASSSNVAGRTDTQYF
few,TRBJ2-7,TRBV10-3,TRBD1,TGTGCCATCAGTGTGGGACAGGCGACCTCCTACGAGCAGTACTTC,CAISVGQATSYEQYF
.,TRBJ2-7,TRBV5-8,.,TGTGCCAGCCGGATTAGGGGGGGAGCCTACGAGCAGTACTTC,CASRIRGGAYEQYF
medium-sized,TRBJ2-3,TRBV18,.,TGTGCCAGCTCACCGGGCCAGGGGACAGATACGCAGTATTTT,CASSPGQGTDTQYF
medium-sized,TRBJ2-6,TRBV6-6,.,TGTGCCAGCAGTTACTCCCATTTAGTGGTTGGGGCCAACGTCCTGACTTTC,CASSYSHLVVGANVLTF
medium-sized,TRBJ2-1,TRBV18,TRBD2,TGTGCCAGCTCACCACATGTTAGCGGGAGCTTGTACAATGAGCAGTTCTTC,CASSPHVSGSLYNEQFF
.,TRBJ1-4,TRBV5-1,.,TGCGCCAGCAGCTTGGAAAACCGGGGCCCAACTAATGAAAAACTGTTTTTT,CASSLENRGPTNEKLFF
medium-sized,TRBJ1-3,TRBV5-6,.,TGTGCCAGCAGCTTGGTGGCAGGGACAGGAAACACCATATATTTT,CASSLVAGTGNTIYF
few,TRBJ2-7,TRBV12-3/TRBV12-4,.,TGTGCCAGCAGTTTAGCGGCTGGGGCCCTGTTCGAGCAGTACTTC,CASSLAAGALFEQYF
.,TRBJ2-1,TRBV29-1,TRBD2,TGCAGCGTCGCGGGACTAGCGGGAGGGATTTACAATGAGCAGTTCTTC,CSVAGLAGGIYNEQFF
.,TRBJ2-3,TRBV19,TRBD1,TGTGCCAGTAGTACTCCAGACAGGGGGCGACTGGATACGCAGTATTTT,CASSTPDRGRLDTQYF
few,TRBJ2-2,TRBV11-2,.,TGTGCCAGCAGCTTGACGAACACCGGGGAGCTGTTTTTT,CASSLTNTGELFF
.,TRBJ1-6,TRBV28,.,TGTGCCAGCAACCCGGCCAAGGGGGGGCCTAATTCACCCCTCCACTTT,CASNPAKGGPNSPLHF
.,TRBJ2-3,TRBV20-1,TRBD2,TGCAGTGCAAGTCGCCGTCTAGCGGGAGGGGGGGCCACAGATACGCAGTATTTT,CSASRRLAGGGATDTQYF
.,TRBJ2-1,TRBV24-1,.,TGTGCCACCAGTGACCCCCTGGACCCGAGCTCCTACAATGAGCAGTTCTTC,CATSDPLDPSSYNEQFF
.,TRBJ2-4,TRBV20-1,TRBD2,TGCAGTGCTCCAGGGACTAGCGGGGAAATCCTAGCCAAAAACATTCAGTACTTC,CSAPGTSGEILAKNIQYF
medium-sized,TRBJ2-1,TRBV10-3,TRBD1,TGTGCCATCAGTGAGTCCGGGACAGTATCCTACAATGAGCAGTTCTTC,CAISESGTVSYNEQFF
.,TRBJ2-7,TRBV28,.,TGTGCCAGCAGGGAGGTATCCTCCTACGAGCAGTACTTC,CASREVSSYEQYF
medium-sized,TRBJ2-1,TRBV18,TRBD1,TGTGCCAGCTCTAAGGGGGCTTCCTACAATGAGCAGTTCTTC,CASSKGASYNEQFF
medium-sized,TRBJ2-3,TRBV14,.,TGTGCCAGCAGCACCGGAGATACGCAGTATTTT,CASSTGDTQYF
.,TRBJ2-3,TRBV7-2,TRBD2,TGTGCCAGCAGCCTAGAGGGTAGCGGGAGGTCGTGGACAGATACGCGGTATTTT,CASSLEGSGRSWTDTRYF
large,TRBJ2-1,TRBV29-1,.,TGCAGCGGCTCATTTGGGACAGAGCAGTTCTTC,CSGSFGTEQFF
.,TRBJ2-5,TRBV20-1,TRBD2,TGCAGTGCTAGAGATACACTAGCGGGAGTCGGAGAGACCCAGTACTTC,CSARDTLAGVGETQYF
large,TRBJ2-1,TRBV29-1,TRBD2,TGCAGCGCCGAGGTGTGGCTAGCGGGAGGAAATGAGCAGTTCTTC,CSAEVWLAGGNEQFF
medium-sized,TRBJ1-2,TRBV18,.,TGTGCCAGCTCACCATTGGATCTGGCGGACGGACTCTATGGCTACACCTTC,CASSPLDLADGLYGYTF
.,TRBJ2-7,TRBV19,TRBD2,TGTGCCAGTAGCTCTAGCGGGCACTCCTACGAGCAGTACTTC,CASSSSGHSYEQYF
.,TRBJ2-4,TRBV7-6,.,TGTGCCAGCAGCTTAGGAGGGGGTAGCGGACAAAACATTCAGTACTTC,CASSLGGGSGQNIQYF
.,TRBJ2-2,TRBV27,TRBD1,TGTGCCAGCAGTTCGGGACAGGGGGACACCGGGGAGCTGTTTTTT,CASSSGQGDTGELFF
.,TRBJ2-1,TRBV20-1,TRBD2,TGCAGTGCTAAGAAAGCGGGGAGCTCCAATGAGCAGTTCTTC,CSAKKAGSSNEQFF
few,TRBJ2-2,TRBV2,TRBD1,TGTGCCAGCAGGTTTGGGGACAGGGGTTCCGGGGAGCTGTTTTTT,CASRFGDRGSGELFF
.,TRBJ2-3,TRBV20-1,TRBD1,TGCAGTGTTAAGGGGGCTAGCACAGATACGCAGTATTTT,CSVKGASTDTQYF
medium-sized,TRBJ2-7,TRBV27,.,TGTGCCAGCTCCGTGAGTCGGTCTCCCTACGAGCAGTACTTC,CASSVSRSPYEQYF
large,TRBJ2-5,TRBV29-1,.,TGCAGCGTAGCGTTCAGGGGATACCAAGAGACCCAGTACTTC,CSVAFRGYQETQYF
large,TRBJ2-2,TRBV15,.,TGTGCCACCAGCAGAGCCAGAAACACCGGGGAGCTGTTTTTT,CATSRARNTGELFF
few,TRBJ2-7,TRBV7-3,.,TGTGCCAGCAGCTTAACGGGAGGCCTGCGGGAGCAGTACTTC,CASSLTGGLREQYF
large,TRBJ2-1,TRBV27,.,TGTGCCAGCAGCCAAAACCTGGGCAGTGAGCAGTTCTTC,CASSQNLGSEQFF
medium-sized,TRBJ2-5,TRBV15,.,TGTGCCACCAGCAGGATAAGGGGGAAAGAGACCCAGTACTTC,CATSRIRGKETQYF